This T cell receptor (beta chain) was recorded in a study of shared clonotypes between healthy human individuals. Study-wide results and limits: The sole specimen, blood, was sampled, and tissue repertoires likely differ. Clonotype sharing across several donors was observed for approximately 5% of naive CD4 clonotypes. Sequencing depth was predicted to influence how clonotypes are shared among donors.

Assay: immunoSEQ multiplex PCR; the TCRdb copy retains only in-frame clones and omits some. The sample yields approximately 1,500,000 clones, about 96% seen once. Worth noting for this clone: The target antigen is unknown.

Sequenced: naive CD4+ T cells sorted from blood. Subset denoted: CD45RA+ positively selected. The source is a man aged 25 to 40 in good health.

The CDR3 nucleotides are TGTGCCAGCAGCTTGCGTCGGACAGGGTCTAATTACGAGCAGTACTTC. This codes for CASSLRRTGSNYEQYF. V gene TRBV5-4 combines with J gene TRBJ2-7; 8 nucleotides match TRBD1. This CDR3 is built from 16 residues. The junction had 10 bases not matched to a gene; V was cut back by 1 base and J by 4 bases. CDR1 is SGHNT, CDR2 YYREEE, per germline (reference sequence).